The clone carrying this T cell receptor (beta chain) was seen once. Original processing methods: How many nucleated cells were present was estimated from reference gene primer amplification. The repertoire was sequenced with immunoSEQ multiplex PCR; TCRdb's copy has only in-frame clones and lacks some. V, J and clone size are those of that table, while D and trimming were read from the DNA. The sample yields over 65,000 clones, more than 75% seen once. These data are taken from a study of blood T cell repertoires in COVID-19. Overall study context: Specimens from acute and convalescent COVID-19 originated in the United States, Italy and Spain. T cells, B-cell-depleted T cells, or PBMCs provided the cDNA or gDNA that served as material.

The sample was peripheral blood. This TCR derives from a human donor in a cohort sampled during active COVID-19.

The CDR3 is CASSYGLGAGGEQFF. DNA of the CDR3: TGTGCCAGCAGCTACGGACTAGGGGCGGGAGGTGAGCAGTTCTTC. The chain is built from TRBV7-9 and TRBJ2-1; 8 nucleotides line up with TRBD2. The CDR3 is 15 amino acids. The ends lost 4 bases at V and 9 bases at J; junction bases unmatched: 11. CDR1 and CDR2 from the germline V gene are SEHNR and FQNEAQ (reference sequence).